Shown below are 24 T cell receptor beta chains from a single sample sequenced in a study of T cell changes during pregnancy in multiple sclerosis. Sequencing was performed with immunoSEQ multiplex PCR; in TCRdb, only in-frame clones are kept and a portion is missing. The sample holds around 49,000 clones, more than 85% seen once. The sequences come from CD8+ T cells from peripheral blood mononuclear cells, collected in the first trimester of pregnancy. The source of these receptors is a female donor with multiple sclerosis, enrolled in a pregnancy study.

The gene calls are TRBV23-1 and TRBJ1-5, with TRBD1 identical over 10 bases. TRBV23-1 is treated as an ORF (open reading frame) with a function not yet certain. Losses at the gene ends were 3 bases for V and 6 bases for J; bases not matched to a gene: 14. The CDR3 is made up of 18 amino acids. In DNA, the CDR3 is TGCGCCAGCAGTCAGTGTATAGGGGACAGGGGAAAGGGTCAGCCCCAGCATTTT. Encoded protein: CASSQCIGDRGKGQPQHF.

The chain carries TRBV5-4 and TRBJ2-1; maybe TRBD2 (5 bases). Germline V lookup: CDR1 SGHNT, CDR2 YYREEE (reference sequence). V lost 4 bases, J lost 2 bases, and 10 bases lay in between. The CDR3 contains 14 residues. The DNA of the CDR3 is TGTGCCAGCAGCGGACTGGGAACCTACAATGAGCAGTTCTTC. Amino acids: CASSGLGTYNEQFF.

The CDR3 sequence is CASSLVLQGGILSTDTQYF. In DNA, the CDR3 is TGTGCCAGCAGCTTAGTGCTACAGGGGGGGATCCTTAGCACAGATACGCAGTATTTT. The chain combines TRBV11-2 with TRBJ2-3, with D possibly TRBD1 on 8 matching bases. The V gene's germline CDR1 is SGHAT and CDR2 FQNNGV. Trimming pared 1 base from V and 0 bases from J, leaving 20 bases between. The CDR3 spans 19 residues. The variable domain in full, with the rest retrieved from reference TRBV11-2 and TRBJ2-3, is EAGVAQSPRYKIIEKRQSVAFWCNPISGHATLYWYQQILGQGPKLLIQFQNNGVVDDSQLPKDRFSAERLKGVDSTLKIQPAKLEDSAVYLCASSLVLQGGILSTDTQYFGPGTRLTVL.

The rearrangement links TRBV15 to TRBJ2-1, with no clear D. The CDR3 totals 12 residues. V lost 5 bases to trimming and J lost 6 bases, with 8 bases between them. Germline CDR1 reads LNHNV; CDR2 reads YYDKDF (reference sequence). The CDR3 is CATSPSGNEQFF. For the CDR3, the DNA is TGTGCCACCAGCCCGTCAGGCAATGAGCAGTTCTTC.

The V gene is TRBV30, the J gene TRBJ2-3, with a weak D call TRBD2 (5 bases). Per germline, CDR1 GTSNPN and CDR2 SVGIG (reference sequence). This CDR3 is built from 16 residues. The V gene lost 2 bases and the J gene lost 2 bases, with 17 bases spanning the gap. The CDR3 DNA reads as TGTGCCTGGAGTCCCCTTTTTAGCGTACTCACAGATACGCAGTATTTT. Protein sequence: CAWSPLFSVLTDTQYF. Looking up the rest from reference TRBV30 and TRBJ2-3 gives the full variable domain: SQTIHQWPATLVQPVGSPLSLECTVEGTSNPNLYWYRQAAGRGLQLLFYSVGIGQISSEVPQNLSASRPQDRQFILSSKKLLLSDSGFYLCAWSPLFSVLTDTQYFGPGTRLTVL.

The chain combines TRBV27 with TRBJ1-5; 8 bases line up with TRBD1. Losses at the gene ends were 5 bases for V and 7 bases for J; bases not matched to a gene: 7. CDR1 is MNHEY, CDR2 SMNVEV, per germline (reference sequence). The CDR3 sequence is 14 residues long. The CDR3 spells CASSLRTGRQPQHF. The DNA for the CDR3 is TGTGCCAGCAGTCTTCGGACAGGGAGACAGCCCCAGCATTTT.

The V and J genes are TRBV4-1 and TRBJ1-1; D unresolved. CDR1 and CDR2 from the germline V gene are MGHRA and YSYEKL. Trimming took off 8 bases at V and 8 bases at J, with 24 bases between the two ends. This CDR3 contains 15 residues. The DNA of the CDR3 is TGCGCCAGCGGAGAGTCAGCAAACCTGGCCAGAGAAGCTTTCTTT. It specifies CASGESANLAREAFF.

V is TRBV6-4 and J is TRBJ2-3; 11 bases line up with TRBD2. Germline V gene data show CDR1 as MRHNA and CDR2 as SNTAGT. V lost 6 bases and J lost 4; bases outside the gene matches: 6. The CDR3 is made up of 15 amino acids. Written as DNA, the CDR3 is TGTGCCAGCAGCGTAGCGGGAGGGGCCGCAGATACGCAGTATTTT. Translated, it gives CASSVAGGAADTQYF.

V and J are TRBV5-1 and TRBJ2-3; D is perhaps TRBD2 (5 bases). With 4 bases removed from V and 4 bases from J, the gap between germline ends came to 10 bases. The CDR3 extends over 13 amino acids. The V gene's germline CDR1 is SGHRS and CDR2 YFSETQ. CDR3 sequence (DNA): TGCGCCAGCAGCCTGATACTAGCAGATACGCAGTATTTT. It encodes CASSLILADTQYF.

The V call is TRBV2, the J call TRBJ1-2; no reliable D call. There are 16 residues in the CDR3. V shed 6 bases and J shed 0 bases, with 17 bases lying between them. The V gene's germline CDR1 is SNHLY and CDR2 FYNNEI. The CDR3 nucleotides are TGTGCCAGCAGCCAAGACTCCCTACTCGCTAACTATGGCTACACCTTC. The encoded protein is CASSQDSLLANYGYTF.

This chain joins TRBV7-3 and TRBJ1-5; possible D gene TRBD1, 6 bases. Germline V gene data show CDR1 as SGHTA and CDR2 as FQGTGA. Trimming removed 0 bases at V and 9 bases at J, with 15 bases between. The CDR3 extends over 15 amino acids. The CDR3 nucleotides read TGTGCCAGCAGCTTAACAGGGGGTAGAGGATCGCCCCAGCATTTT. This codes for CASSLTGGRGSPQHF.

This chain joins TRBV4-3 and TRBJ2-1; tentative D call: TRBD2 (6 bases). V was shortened by 0 bases and J by 15 bases, with 18 bases between the two germline ends. The CDR3 length is 14 residues. Looked up from germline, CDR1 is LGHNA and CDR2 is YSLEER. CDR3 in amino acids: CASSQDLELAWRFF. Written as DNA, the CDR3 is TGCGCCAGCAGCCAAGATCTAGAGCTAGCGTGGCGGTTCTTC.

This clone is a singleton in its sample. The CDR3 loop is CASSLGEIADTQYF. In nucleotides, the CDR3 is TGTGCCAGCAGTTTAGGGGAGATCGCAGATACGCAGTATTTT. The rearrangement uses TRBV27 and TRBJ2-3; TRBD2 is a possible D gene (5 bases). This CDR3 region has 14 residues. V lost 2 bases, J lost 4 bases, and 10 bases lay in between. The germline CDR1 and CDR2 sequences are MNHEY and SMNVEV (reference sequence).

This chain connects TRBV19 to TRBJ2-7; 7 bases agree with TRBD2. Germline CDR1 LNHDA, CDR2 SQIVND (reference sequence). The ends lost 1 base at V and 2 bases at J; junction bases unmatched: 2. The length of the CDR3 is 14 residues. CDR3 sequence (DNA): TGTGCCAGTAGTATAGGGGGGGGAGCCTACGAGCAGTACTTC. Its protein product is CASSIGGGAYEQYF.

The chain employs TRBV28 and TRBJ2-1; 16 bases match TRBD2. Germline trimming cut 8 bases from V and 4 bases from J; bases unmatched to any gene: 20. CDR3 length equals 21 residues. From germline, CDR1 is MDHEN and CDR2 SYDVKM. The CDR3 bases are TGTGCCAGCCTGACTCGGCACATCGGGACTAGCGGGAGGGCGACATACAATGAGCAGTTCTTC. Residues: CASLTRHIGTSGRATYNEQFF.

This clone appeared a few times. This chain links TRBV9 with TRBJ1-5; D gene unclear. Looked up from germline, CDR1 is SGDLS and CDR2 is YYNGEE. The CDR3 is 14 residues long. V shed 0 bases and J shed 6 bases, with 10 bases lying between them. The CDR3 sequence: CASSVEGGSQPQHF. The DNA of the CDR3 is TGTGCCAGCAGCGTAGAAGGCGGATCTCAGCCCCAGCATTTT.

DNA for the CDR3: TGCGCCAGCAGCCAAGGGCGTAGGACAGGTTATTACGAGCAGTACTTC. Protein: CASSQGRRTGYYEQYF. This chain links TRBV4-1 with TRBJ2-7, with 7 bases that match TRBD1. The CDR3 length is 16 residues. V was clipped by 1 base and J by 4 bases; unmatched bases: 10. Germline V gene sequence: CDR1 MGHRA, CDR2 YSYEKL.

This clone came up once. The V call is TRBV19, the J call TRBJ2-1; no clear D. The CDR3 totals 13 residues. Trimming stripped 4 bases from V and 5 bases from J, with 9 bases between. Germline V gives CDR1 LNHDA, CDR2 SQIVND (reference sequence). The CDR3 bases are TGTGCCAGTAGTACGTCAGGTCACAATGAGCAGTTCTTC. Translation: CASSTSGHNEQFF.

This clone was picked up one time. The chain uses TRBV7-9 and TRBJ2-1; 7 bases are a match to TRBD2. V was pared by 0 bases and J by 11 bases, with 4 bases of the junction left unmatched. Germline lookup yields CDR1 SEHNR and CDR2 FQNEAQ (reference sequence). This CDR3 region has 13 residues. The CDR3 DNA follows: TGTGCCAGCAGCTTAGCGATTAGCGGGCAGCAGTTCTTC. Protein sequence: CASSLAISGQQFF.

The chain joins TRBV19 to TRBJ1-1, with a tentative D call TRBD1 (5 bases). There are 12 residues in the CDR3. Per germline, CDR1 LNHDA and CDR2 SQIVND (reference sequence). V was pared by 6 bases and J by 5 bases, with 10 bases between. CDR3 loop: CASRGAGTEAFF. CDR3 sequence (DNA): TGTGCCAGTAGAGGGGCCGGGACTGAAGCTTTCTTT. The full variable domain, rest sourced from reference TRBV19 and TRBJ1-1, is DGGITQSPKYLFRKEGQNVTLSCEQNLNHDAMYWYRQDPGQGLRLIYYSQIVNDFQKGDIAEGYSVSREKKESFPLTVTSAQKNPTAFYLCASRGAGTEAFFGQGTRLTVV.

The V gene is TRBV27, the J gene TRBJ2-1, with 11 bases fitting TRBD2. CDR1 and CDR2 (germline): MNHEY, SMNVEV (reference sequence). V shed 5 bases, J shed 7 bases, and the junction held 16 bases outside the gene matches. The CDR3 is 18 residues long. This CDR3 is CASSGAEELAGEVNEQFF. Here the CDR3 DNA reads TGTGCCAGCAGTGGGGCCGAGGAACTAGCGGGAGAGGTGAATGAGCAGTTCTTC.

This chain joins TRBV19 and TRBJ2-7; TRBD2 aligns across 7 bases. Germline CDR1 reads LNHDA; CDR2 reads SQIVND (reference sequence). CDR3 length equals 15 residues. V shed 4 bases and J 2 bases; nucleotides not matched to a gene: 8. The CDR3, as DNA: TGTGCCAGTAGTACCACGTCTAGCGGTGCCTACGAGCAGTACTTC. Translation gives CASSTTSSGAYEQYF.

V gene TRBV6-5 combines with J gene TRBJ2-7; 9 bases align to TRBD1. Germline CDR1 is MNHEY and CDR2 is SVGAGI. The CDR3 loop spans 15 amino acids. The V gene end was trimmed by 0 bases and the J gene end by 5 bases; junction bases not matched to a gene: 5. The CDR3 bases are TGTGCCAGCAGTTACTCTACAGGGGGCGCGAACGAGCAGTACTTC. It is translated as CASSYSTGGANEQYF.

The chain carries TRBV19 and TRBJ1-1, with D perhaps TRBD1 (6 bases). This CDR3 has 11 amino acids. CDR1 is LNHDA, CDR2 SQIVND, per germline (reference sequence). V gave up 5 bases and J gave up 7 bases, with 8 bases separating them. DNA for the CDR3: TGTGCCAGTAGTCAGGGGATTGAAGCTTTCTTT. Its translation: CASSQGIEAFF.